Listed below are T cell receptor beta chains from one sample, sequenced in a study of identical twins. A single record per CDR3 protein comes from TCRdb applying MiXCR to the 5' RACE reads. The table includes roughly 710,000 distinct CDR3 sequences, less than 7% detected once. The source material was naive T cells sorted from blood. The receptors derive from a man aged 18 to 30 in good health. The CDR3 runs from the conserved cysteine through the conserved F or W. The order of the fields is J gene, V gene, clone size, D gene, CDR3 DNA, CDR3 protein. The D gene is left open where the match is weak. Size values are once, few and many counts, or a class for expanded clones, and some rows have none.

TRBJ2-5	TRBV12-3/TRBV12-4	many	TRBD2	TGTGCCAGCAGAGGACTAGCTAAGGAGACCCAGTACTTC	CASRGLAKETQYF
TRBJ1-2	TRBV12-3/TRBV12-4	many	TRBD1	TGTGCCAGCAGCACCCGACAGGGAATGGCCTATGGCTACACCTTC	CASSTRQGMAYGYTF
TRBJ1-5	TRBV30	many	-	TGTGCCTGGAGTGTGGTGGGGGGCAATCAGCCCCAGCATTTT	CAWSVVGGNQPQHF
TRBJ2-1	TRBV28	-	-	TGTGCCAGCAACCCAAGGGGGGGATCCTACAATGAGCAGTTCTTC	CASNPRGGSYNEQFF
TRBJ2-7	TRBV6-2/TRBV6-3	many	-	TGTGCCAGCAGCTTGCCTTCCTGGTGGGGCGAGCAGTACTTC	CASSLPSWWGEQYF
TRBJ1-2	TRBV7-7	many	-	TGTGCCAGCAGCTTTTACAGGGAGCCCGTTCTTGGCTACACCTTC	CASSFYREPVLGYTF
TRBJ2-5	TRBV5-1	-	TRBD2	TGCGCCAGCAGCGGAGGGTCAGCGGGAGAAGAGACCCAGTACTTC	CASSGGSAGEETQYF
TRBJ1-3	TRBV5-1	many	-	TGCGCCAGCAGCTTGGGCGGCAGCCGCTCTGGAAACACCATATATTTT	CASSLGGSRSGNTIYF
TRBJ2-1	TRBV7-9	-	-	TGTGCCAGCAGGCTAGAAAGGCAGCGTAGCTCCTACAATGAGCAGTTCTTC	CASRLERQRSSYNEQFF
TRBJ2-1	TRBV7-3	few	-	TGTGCCAGCAGCTTAACCCACCGGGATGAGCAGTTCTTC	CASSLTHRDEQFF
TRBJ2-7	TRBV7-6	few	-	TGTGCCAGCAGCTTAGCAGGGGGAGCGGGAAGGGTCAACGAGCAGTACTTC	CASSLAGGAGRVNEQYF
TRBJ2-1	TRBV30	few	TRBD2	TGTGCCTGGAGTACGACTAGCGGGATCAATGAGCAGTTCTTC	CAWSTTSGINEQFF
TRBJ2-3	TRBV24-1	many	-	TGTGCCACCAGTGATCGACAGAGCACAGATACGCAGTATTTT	CATSDRQSTDTQYF
TRBJ2-1	TRBV6-5	-	TRBD2	TGTGCCAGCAGTTACTCCCCTAGCGGGGTCAATGAGCAGTTCTTC	CASSYSPSGVNEQFF
TRBJ1-1	TRBV7-9	many	TRBD1	TGTGCCAGCAGCTTAGCAGGGGAGGTGGACAGGGGGAAAGCTTTCTTT	CASSLAGEVDRGKAFF
TRBJ2-3	TRBV27	many	TRBD2	TGTGCCAGCAGTTTCGGTAGCGGGAGCACAGATACGCAGTATTTT	CASSFGSGSTDTQYF
TRBJ1-1	TRBV5-1	many	TRBD1	TGCGCCAGCAGCTTCGACAGGGGGTTTGAAGCTTTCTTT	CASSFDRGFEAFF
TRBJ2-2	TRBV6-5	-	-	TGTGCCAGCAGTTACCAGGCGCGGGCAAACACCGGGGAGCTGTTTTTT	CASSYQARANTGELFF
TRBJ2-1	TRBV5-1	many	TRBD2	TGCGCCAGCAGCTTGGGGGATAGCGGGAGGCGTAATGAGCAGTTCTTC	CASSLGDSGRRNEQFF
TRBJ2-7	TRBV9	many	-	TGTGCCAGCAGCGTTCTTACGGGAGTCGCCTACGAGCAGTACTTC	CASSVLTGVAYEQYF
TRBJ1-2	TRBV3-1	-	-	TGTGCCAGCAGCCAGGGACCGCTTGTTGGCTACACCTTC	CASSQGPLVGYTF
TRBJ2-2	TRBV7-9	many	-	TGTGCCAGCAGCGCGCAGGGCGCCGTGAACACCGGGGAGCTGTTTTTT	CASSAQGAVNTGELFF
TRBJ2-5	TRBV28	many	TRBD2	TGTGCCAGCAGTTTAGGGACTAGCGGGGGAAGTTTCCAGTACTTC	CASSLGTSGGSFQYF
TRBJ2-3	TRBV6-1	few	TRBD2	TGTGCCAGCAGCTTTATGACTAGCGGGAGTTCAGATACGCAGTATTTT	CASSFMTSGSSDTQYF
TRBJ2-3	TRBV12-3/TRBV12-4	many	TRBD2	TGTGCCAGCAGTTTAGACTCTGCTAGCGGGAGCAGGGATACGCAGTATTTT	CASSLDSASGSRDTQYF
TRBJ2-1	TRBV18	-	TRBD2	TGTGCCAGCTCACCATGGACTAGCGGTAATTACAATGAGCAGTTCTTC	CASSPWTSGNYNEQFF
TRBJ1-2	TRBV7-9	few	-	TGTGCCAGCAGCCCCTCCGCCGGGCACGGCTACACCTTC	CASSPSAGHGYTF
TRBJ2-7	TRBV6-2/TRBV6-3	few	TRBD1	TGTGCCAGCAGTTACTCAGGGACAGTCTACGAGCAGTACTTC	CASSYSGTVYEQYF